This entry features one T cell receptor beta chain sequence. TRAV- and TRBV-specific primers, spanning alpha and beta chains, primed first-strand cDNA. PCR amplification of the TCRs was performed with Phusion for 20 to 25 PCR cycles, and it relied on a constant-region primer together with a V-primer adapter. TCRdb re-analysed the reads in MiXCR, keeping a single row per CDR3 protein. Here the sample spans about 7,300 distinct CDR3 sequences, more than 65% being singletons. Germline CDR1 and CDR2: SGHVS and FNYEAQ. Trimming left V 2 bases short and J 7 bases short, with 15 bases between. This CDR3 has 15 residues. The data stem from a study of low-dose radiotherapy and immunotherapy resistance in tumors. For the study at large: The study gave Cohort 2 1 Gy per fraction every two weeks, totaling 13 Gy over 26 weeks. Every two weeks, cyclophosphamide 200 mg/m2 was infused one day before radiation plus immunotherapy.

V gene TRBV7-6 combines with J gene TRBJ1-5; D perhaps matches TRBD1 (5 bases). The TCR originated in a human donor with advanced metastatic prostate, ovarian, gallbladder or colorectal cancer (not recorded which). This table probably holds off-target reads from a library built for another chain. The CDR3 loop is CASSLLGGGLQPQHF. As DNA, the CDR3 is TGTGCCAGCAGCTTACTTGGGGGTGGTCTCCAGCCCCAGCATTTT.